A single sample gave rise to the 20 T cell receptor beta chains below, sequenced in a study of human T cells and chemical hapten exposure. The sample's time point: healthy volunteer bleed at 2 weeks. The total RNA was obtained from whole blood that was not fractionated. TCRdb recomputed calls from the RACE reads with MiXCR, one row per CDR3 protein. The repertoire holds about 45,000 distinct CDR3 sequences, with about 4.8% as singletons. The sequencing sample was made of whole blood. These receptors were taken from a human donor in good health. Some clones in this sample may be carry-over from other donors' samples.

V usage is TRBV6-5 and J usage is TRBJ2-1; 7 bases line up with TRBD2. CDR1 and CDR2 from the germline V gene are MNHEY and SVGAGI. There are 12 residues in the CDR3. The ends lost 2 bases at V and 10 bases at J; junction bases unmatched: 2. The CDR3 region has the DNA TGTGCCAGCAGTTACAATAGCGGGGAGCAGTTCTTC. This translates into CASSYNSGEQFF.

This clonotype was seen only a few times. In DNA, the CDR3 is TGCGCCAGCAGCCAAGTCGCGAGTAGCTATAGCAATCAGCCCCAGCATTTT. Protein sequence: CASSQVASSYSNQPQHF. J is TRBJ1-5 and V is TRBV4-1; the D is unclear. The germline V gene has CDR1 MGHRA and CDR2 YSYEKL. The CDR3 extends over 17 amino acids. The V end was cut by 1 base, the J end by 0 bases, with 13 bases between.

This clonotype was observed a few times. The chain joins TRBV7-3 to TRBJ1-1; 9 bases align to TRBD1. This CDR3 has 13 residues. Unmatched junction bases numbered 2, after V lost 4 bases and J lost 5 bases. Germline V gene data show CDR1 as SGHTA and CDR2 as FQGTGA. This chain's CDR3 is CASSWTGDTEAFF. In nucleotides, the CDR3 is TGTGCCAGCAGCTGGACAGGGGATACTGAAGCTTTCTTT.

This clonotype was detected many times. This rearrangement joins TRBV28 to TRBJ2-5; D is unresolved. The CDR3 spans 12 residues. Trimming took off 3 bases at V and 7 bases at J, with 9 bases between the two ends. Germline CDR1 MDHEN, CDR2 SYDVKM. CDR3 residues: CASSLVSGTQYF. The CDR3 DNA is TGTGCCAGCAGTTTGGTGTCCGGGACCCAGTACTTC.

This clonotype was found a few times. This sequence joins TRBV5-4 and TRBJ2-5; possibly TRBD2 for D (6 bases). Trimming cost V 0 bases and J 5 bases, with 11 bases left between them. The CDR3 has 14 residues. The germline V gene has CDR1 SGHNT and CDR2 YYREEE (reference sequence). CDR3 sequence: CASSLGSAGETQYF. The CDR3 bases are TGTGCCAGCAGCTTGGGCTCGGCGGGGGAGACCCAGTACTTC.

The J gene is TRBJ1-1, the V gene TRBV19, with D possibly TRBD1 on 5 matching bases. The germline V gene encodes CDR1 LNHDA and CDR2 SQIVND (reference sequence). The CDR3 is 16 amino acids. Deletions cut 5 bases from V and 4 bases from J, with 20 bases between. As DNA, the CDR3 is TGTGCCAGTAGTCCACAGGCTGGGGGAAAACGCACTGAAGCTTTCTTT. Translating it yields CASSPQAGGKRTEAFF.

This clonotype has ten or more counts. The chain uses TRBV6-1 and TRBJ2-3; D unresolved. The CDR3 covers 14 residues. V dropped 7 bases and J dropped 0 bases, with 11 bases sitting between them. CDR1 and CDR2 (germline): MNHNS, SASEGT. DNA for the CDR3: TGTGCCAGCACCGCTTTGGCTAGCACAGATACGCAGTATTTT. This codes for CASTALASTDTQYF.

In its sample, this clonotype was seen many times. V and J are TRBV5-1 and TRBJ1-1, with D possibly being TRBD1 (5 bases). Trimming removed 4 bases from V and 0 bases from J, with 13 bases in between. CDR1 is SGHRS, CDR2 YFSETQ, per germline. CDR3 size: 15 residues. CDR3 sequence: CASSTTGTLNTEAFF. CDR3 sequence (DNA): TGCGCCAGCAGCACAACCGGGACCTTGAACACTGAAGCTTTCTTT.

The sample holds many counts of this clonotype. The chain uses TRBV28 and TRBJ1-2; tentative D call: TRBD1 (6 bases). With 5 bases removed from V and 8 bases from J, the gap between germline ends came to 21 bases. This CDR3 is built from 15 residues. Germline V lookup: CDR1 MDHEN, CDR2 SYDVKM. The CDR3 sequence: CASSTPTGFADGYTF. CDR3 coding DNA: TGTGCCAGCAGTACACCGACAGGTTTTGCAGACGGCTACACCTTC.

This clonotype was counted many times. The chain combines TRBV20-1 with TRBJ1-2, with D perhaps TRBD1 (5 bases). The CDR3 runs 15 residues. V lost 3 bases and J lost 8, with 22 bases in between. Germline V gene data show CDR1 as DFQATT and CDR2 as SNEGSKA (reference sequence). This CDR3 reads CSARFLGQGTGGYTF. Here the CDR3 DNA reads TGCAGTGCTAGGTTCCTTGGGCAGGGCACGGGCGGCTACACCTTC.

This clonotype has only a few counts. The chain links TRBV6-1 to TRBJ2-1, with TRBD1 identical over 9 bases. The V gene end was trimmed by 6 bases and the J gene end by 4 bases; junction bases not matched to a gene: 4. Per germline, CDR1 MNHNS and CDR2 SASEGT. This CDR3 spans 14 amino acids. For the CDR3, the DNA is TGTGCCAGCAGGGGGGGGACAGGGTACAATGAGCAGTTCTTC. Its translation is CASRGGTGYNEQFF.

This clonotype was recorded a few times. This rearrangement joins TRBV5-5 to TRBJ2-5; 7 bases agree with TRBD1. CDR3 length equals 13 residues. V was pared by 3 bases and J by 5 bases, with 4 bases of the junction left unmatched. CDR1 is SGHKS and CDR2 is YYEKEE in the germline V gene (reference sequence). This CDR3 is CASSSDRLETQYF. The DNA of the CDR3 is TGTGCCAGCAGCTCGGACAGGTTGGAGACCCAGTACTTC.

This clonotype was observed at least ten times. The rearrangement uses TRBV5-4 and TRBJ2-3, with 7 bases that match TRBD1. The CDR3 is 15 amino acids. Germline V gene data show CDR1 as SGHNT and CDR2 as YYREEE (reference sequence). V gave up 4 bases and J gave up 3 bases; unmatched junction bases: 8. CDR3 in amino acids: CASSPPGTETDTQYF. CDR3 DNA: TGTGCCAGCAGCCCGCCCGGGACAGAGACAGATACGCAGTATTTT. The variable domain in full, completed from reference TRBV5-4 and TRBJ2-3, reads ETGVTQSPTHLIKTRGQQVTLRCSSQSGHNTVSWYQQALGQGPQFIFQYYREEENGRGNFPPRFSGLQFPNYSSELNVNALELDDSALYLCASSPPGTETDTQYFGPGTRLTVL.

This clonotype was found a few times. The chain joins TRBV20-1 to TRBJ2-7, with 9 bases identical to TRBD2. The junction had 4 bases not matched to a gene; V was cut back by 3 bases and J by 4 bases. The V gene's germline CDR1 is DFQATT and CDR2 SNEGSKA (reference sequence). CDR3 size: 13 residues. CDR3 nucleotides: TGCAGTGCTAGGGGTAGCGGGGGATACGAGCAGTACTTC. It is translated as CSARGSGGYEQYF.

This clonotype has ten or more counts. The rearrangement joins TRBV5-1 to TRBJ1-5, with D unclear. V was clipped by 5 bases and J by 5 bases, with 11 bases between them. Germline CDR1 reads SGHRS; CDR2 reads YFSETQ. The CDR3 totals 13 residues. The CDR3 sequence is CASRVTEHQPQHF. The CDR3 nucleotides are TGCGCCAGCAGAGTGACCGAACATCAGCCCCAGCATTTT.

At least ten counts were recorded for this clonotype. The chain recombines TRBV19 with TRBJ2-7; D unresolved. The CDR3 is made up of 15 amino acids. Germline lookup yields CDR1 LNHDA and CDR2 SQIVND (reference sequence). Trimming removed 6 bases from V and 2 bases from J, with 17 bases in between. The CDR3, as DNA: TGTGCCAGTAGCAGCAACAACGTACGGGCCTACGAGCAGTACTTC. This codes for CASSSNNVRAYEQYF. Complete variable domain (other parts from reference TRBV19 and TRBJ2-7): DGGITQSPKYLFRKEGQNVTLSCEQNLNHDAMYWYRQDPGQGLRLIYYSQIVNDFQKGDIAEGYSVSREKKESFPLTVTSAQKNPTAFYLCASSSNNVRAYEQYFGPGTRLTVT.

The rearrangement links TRBV24-1 to TRBJ2-5, with 8 bases identical to TRBD2. The CDR3 has 17 amino acids. V was pared by 3 bases and J by 3 bases, with 11 bases of the junction left unmatched. Germline V CDR1 and CDR2: KGHDR, SFDVKD. Here the CDR3 DNA reads TGTGCCACCAGTGATCCCCGGAGGCGGGAGGTCGAAGAGACCCAGTACTTC. It translates to CATSDPRRREVEETQYF.

This clonotype was observed many times. J is TRBJ1-5 and V is TRBV29-1; D is unresolved. CDR3 length: 12 residues. Per the germline V gene, CDR1 is SQVTM and CDR2 is ANQGSEA. The ends were cut back, 8 bases at V and 9 bases at J, with 17 bases in the middle. The CDR3 nucleotides read TGCAGCTTTTCAAACCAATATGGGCCCCAGCATTTT. Protein product: CSFSNQYGPQHF.

This clonotype was seen a single time. A much more abundant neighbour one base away suggests this may be a read error. This sequence joins TRBV3-1 and TRBJ2-7; 7 positions match TRBD1. This CDR3 spans 14 amino acids. The junction had 8 bases not matched to a gene; V was cut back by 4 bases and J by 5 bases. Germline V gives CDR1 LGHDT, CDR2 YNNKEL (reference sequence). Here the CDR3 DNA reads TGTGCCAGCAGCCTTCGGACAGGCCCCCACGAGCAGTACTTC. Its translation is CASSLRTGPHEQYF.

The table lists this clonotype with a few counts. The V gene is TRBV18, the J gene TRBJ1-3, with TRBD1 as a possible D gene (6 bases). The CDR3 runs to 15 residues. The V gene's germline CDR1 is KGHSH and CDR2 LQKENI. The V gene lost 3 bases and the J gene lost 2 bases, with 11 bases spanning the gap. The CDR3 nucleotides are TGTGCCAGCTCACCCCGACGGGACACTGGAAACACCATATATTTT. Its translation is CASSPRRDTGNTIYF.